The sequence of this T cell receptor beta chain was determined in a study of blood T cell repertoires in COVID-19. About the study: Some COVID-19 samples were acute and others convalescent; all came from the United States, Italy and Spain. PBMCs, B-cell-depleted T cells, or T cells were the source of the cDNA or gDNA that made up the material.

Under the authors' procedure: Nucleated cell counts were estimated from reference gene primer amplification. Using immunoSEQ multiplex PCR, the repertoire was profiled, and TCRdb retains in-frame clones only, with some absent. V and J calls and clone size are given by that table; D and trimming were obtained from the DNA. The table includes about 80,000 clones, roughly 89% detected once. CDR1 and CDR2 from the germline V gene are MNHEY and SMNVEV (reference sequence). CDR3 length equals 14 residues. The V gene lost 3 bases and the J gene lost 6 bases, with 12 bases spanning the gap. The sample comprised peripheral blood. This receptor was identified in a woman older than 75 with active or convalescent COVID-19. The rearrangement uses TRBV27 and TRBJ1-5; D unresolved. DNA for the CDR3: TGTGCCAGCAGTTTCGTTGCCGGGAGTCAGCCCCAGCATTTT. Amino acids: CASSFVAGSQPQHF.